What follows are 17 T cell receptor beta chains derived from one specimen sequenced in a study of spatial heterogeneity in lung cancer. Time point in this sample: sample taken at primary tumor resection. Whole RNA, which was extracted from tumor, nontumor lung tissue or frozen PBMC, was sequenced without any cell sorting. TCRdb reprocessed the 5' RACE reads via MiXCR and lists one record per CDR3 protein. The table lists about 45,000 distinct CDR3 sequences, 12% of them singletons. The sequencing used PBMCs, collected at surgery. Every receptor here comes from a female donor with early-stage non-small cell lung cancer.

The chain employs TRBV7-9 and TRBJ1-2; 7 nucleotides agree with TRBD1. CDR1 and CDR2 (germline): SEHNR, FQNEAQ (reference sequence). The ends lost 6 bases at V and 4 bases at J; junction bases unmatched: 5. CDR3 length equals 13 residues. This chain's CDR3 is CASSREGAYGYTF. The CDR3 nucleotides read TGTGCCAGCAGTAGGGAGGGGGCCTATGGCTACACCTTC.

The chain has TRBV5-6 and TRBJ1-4; 7 nucleotides match TRBD1. The CDR3 is made up of 14 amino acids. Germline V gives CDR1 SGHDT, CDR2 YYEEEE. The trim removed 2 bases at V and 8 bases at J, leaving 6 bases unmatched. CDR3 sequence: CASSLGGGSEKLFF. The CDR3 bases are TGTGCCAGCAGCTTAGGAGGGGGCAGCGAAAAACTGTTTTTT.

In its sample, this clonotype was seen a few times. The genes are TRBV7-9 and TRBJ2-3; 9 bases are shared with TRBD2. There are 16 residues in the CDR3. V shed 1 base, J shed 7 bases, and the junction held 9 bases outside the gene matches. CDR1 and CDR2 (germline): SEHNR, FQNEAQ (reference sequence). In nucleotides, the CDR3 is TGTGCCAGCAGCTTAGAAGTTAGCGGGGGACGGAATACGCAGTATTTT. It translates to CASSLEVSGGRNTQYF.

This chain links TRBV2 with TRBJ2-5; TRBD2 aligns across 13 bases. With 8 bases clipped from V and 3 bases from J, the junction kept 6 bases outside the gene matches. The germline V gene encodes CDR1 SNHLY and CDR2 FYNNEI. The CDR3 length is 15 residues. The CDR3 protein is CASYIGTSGKETQYF. Here the CDR3 DNA reads TGTGCCAGCTACATAGGGACTAGCGGGAAAGAGACCCAGTACTTC. Using reference TRBV2 and TRBJ2-5 for the parts outside the CDR3, the full variable domain is EPEVTQTPSHQVTQMGQEVILRCVPISNHLYFYWYRQILGQKVEFLVSFYNNEISEKSEIFDDQFSVERPDGSNFTLKIRSTKLEDSAMYFCASYIGTSGKETQYFGPGTRLLVL.

The chain links TRBV20-1 to TRBJ2-5; 10 nucleotides line up with TRBD2. CDR3 length equals 13 residues. CDR1 and CDR2 (germline): DFQATT, SNEGSKA (reference sequence). In DNA, the CDR3 is TGCAGCATATATGGGACTAGCGAAGAGACCCAGTACTTC. It codes for CSIYGTSEETQYF.

About this clonotype itself: A much larger clone sits a single nucleotide away, making a read error possible. V is TRBV12-3 or TRBV12-4 and J is TRBJ2-5, with 10 bases lining up with TRBD1. CDR3 length: 13 residues. The junction had 4 bases not matched to a gene; V was cut back by 5 bases and J by 7 bases. The CDR3 is CASSPGQGGTQYF. The CDR3 DNA sequence: TGTGCCAGCAGTCCTGGACAGGGGGGGACCCAGTACTTC.

This clonotype was picked up many times. V usage is TRBV7-2 and J usage is TRBJ1-1, with TRBD1 as a possible D gene (6 bases). The germline V gene has CDR1 SGHTA and CDR2 FQGNSA. CDR3 size: 16 residues. V lost 3 bases and J 2 bases, leaving 16 bases between the germline ends. CDR3 sequence reads: CASSFPTTGTNTEAFF. CDR3 DNA sequence: TGTGCCAGCAGCTTTCCTACCACAGGGACAAACACTGAAGCTTTCTTT.

This clonotype was counted many times. V and J are TRBV10-3 and TRBJ2-2; the D gene could be TRBD1 or TRBD2 (5 bases each). Germline loops: CDR1 ENHRY, CDR2 SYGVKD. The CDR3 is made up of 14 amino acids. Trimming pared 6 bases from V and 0 bases from J, leaving 8 bases between. The CDR3 protein is CAIRGDTNTGELFF. The CDR3, as DNA: TGTGCCATCAGGGGGGATACGAACACCGGGGAGCTGTTTTTT.

The chain employs TRBV7-6 and TRBJ1-2, with 8 bases fitting TRBD1. CDR1 is SGHVS, CDR2 FNYEAQ, per germline. The CDR3 is 13 residues long. Unmatched junction bases numbered 5, after V lost 5 bases and J lost 6 bases. As DNA, the CDR3 is TGTGCCAGCAGCCTGACAGGGGAGAATGGCTACACCTTC. Protein product: CASSLTGENGYTF.

This clonotype was observed many times. V usage is TRBV7-2 and J usage is TRBJ2-7; 11 bases are a match to TRBD1. V shed 3 bases, J shed 2 bases, and the junction held 6 bases outside the gene matches. From germline, CDR1 is SGHTA and CDR2 FQGNSA. The CDR3 totals 16 residues. The CDR3 DNA reads TGTGCCAGCAGCTTTCAGGGACAGGGGGGGGCCTACGAGCAGTACTTC. Its translation: CASSFQGQGGAYEQYF.

The CDR3 protein is CATSRDPRVANEKLFF. For the CDR3, the DNA is TGTGCCACCAGCAGAGACCCCAGGGTTGCTAATGAAAAACTGTTTTTT. The V call is TRBV15, the J call TRBJ1-4; weak D call: TRBD1 (5 bases). The CDR3 is 16 amino acids. Trimming removed 0 bases at V and 3 bases at J, with 11 bases between. The germline gives CDR1 LNHNV, CDR2 YYDKDF (reference sequence).

There are a few counts of this clonotype. The chain joins TRBV7-8 to TRBJ1-1, with TRBD1 identical over 8 bases. Germline trimming cut 3 bases from V and 0 bases from J; bases unmatched to any gene: 9. Per the germline V gene, CDR1 is SGHVS and CDR2 is FQNEAQ. The CDR3 runs 17 residues. The CDR3 sequence: CASSLDRVPLMNTEAFF. The CDR3 DNA follows: TGTGCCAGCAGCTTGGACAGGGTGCCTTTAATGAACACTGAAGCTTTCTTT.

In its sample, this clonotype was seen many times. The chain is built from TRBV9 and TRBJ1-4; maybe TRBD1 (5 bases). Germline V gene lookup returns CDR1 SGDLS and CDR2 YYNGEE. Trimming removed 0 bases at V and 8 bases at J, with 14 bases between. The CDR3 runs to 15 residues. The CDR3 loop reads CASSVATGVGEKLFF. DNA of the CDR3: TGTGCCAGCAGCGTAGCTACGGGGGTCGGGGAAAAACTGTTTTTT. Drawing the rest from reference TRBV9 and TRBJ1-4, the complete variable domain is DSGVTQTPKHLITATGQRVTLRCSPRSGDLSVYWYQQSLDQGLQFLIQYYNGEERAKGNILERFSAQQFPDLHSELNLSSLELGDSALYFCASSVATGVGEKLFFGSGTQLSVL.

The chain links TRBV19 to TRBJ1-5; 10 bases are shared with TRBD1. This CDR3 spans 16 amino acids. The germline gives CDR1 LNHDA, CDR2 SQIVND (reference sequence). With 6 bases clipped from V and 6 bases from J, the junction kept 11 bases outside the gene matches. CDR3 in amino acids: CASSFRGDRGTQPQHF. CDR3 bases: TGTGCCAGTAGCTTCCGTGGGGACAGGGGTACTCAGCCCCAGCATTTT.

This clonotype came up many times. The chain has TRBV11-2 and TRBJ2-3; 7 bases match TRBD1. CDR1 is SGHAT, CDR2 FQNNGV, per germline. CDR3 size: 12 residues. The V segment lost 5 bases and the J segment 9 bases; nucleotides outside the gene matches: 5. This CDR3 is CASSQGVDTQYF. The CDR3 DNA reads TGTGCCAGCAGCCAGGGGGTAGACACGCAGTATTTT.

This clonotype was seen repeatedly, ten times or more. The V and J genes are TRBV7-9 and TRBJ2-7, with 11 bases matching TRBD2. V gave up 5 bases and J gave up 2 bases; unmatched junction bases: 8. This CDR3 has 16 residues. Looked up from germline, CDR1 is SEHNR and CDR2 is FQNEAQ (reference sequence). The CDR3 nucleotides are TGTGCCAGCAGCGATATAGGGACTAGCGGAACCTACGAGCAGTACTTC. It is translated as CASSDIGTSGTYEQYF.

The sample holds many counts of this clonotype. The V and J genes are TRBV24-1 and TRBJ1-2, with a tentative D call TRBD1 (5 bases). The CDR3 contains 14 residues. Trimming took 3 bases from V and 4 from J, leaving 11 bases between them. Per the germline V gene, CDR1 is KGHDR and CDR2 is SFDVKD. The CDR3 DNA sequence: TGTGCCACCAGTGATGAGGGGACGAGCTATGGCTACACCTTC. As protein: CATSDEGTSYGYTF.